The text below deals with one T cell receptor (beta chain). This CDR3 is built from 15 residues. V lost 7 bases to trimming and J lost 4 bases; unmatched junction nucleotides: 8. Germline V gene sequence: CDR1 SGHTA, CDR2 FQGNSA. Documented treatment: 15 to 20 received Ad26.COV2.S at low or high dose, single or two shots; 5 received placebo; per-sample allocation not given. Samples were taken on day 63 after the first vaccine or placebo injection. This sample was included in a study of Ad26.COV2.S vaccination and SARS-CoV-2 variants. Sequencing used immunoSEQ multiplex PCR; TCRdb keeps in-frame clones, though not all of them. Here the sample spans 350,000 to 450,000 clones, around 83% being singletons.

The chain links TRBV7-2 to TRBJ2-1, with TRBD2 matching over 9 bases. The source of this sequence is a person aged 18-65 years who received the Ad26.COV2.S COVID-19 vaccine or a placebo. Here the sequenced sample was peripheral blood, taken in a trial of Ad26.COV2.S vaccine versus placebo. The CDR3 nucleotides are TGTGCCAGCACCCGTAGCGGGAGCGCGTACAATGAGCAGTTCTTC. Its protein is CASTRSGSAYNEQFF.